This TCR beta chain derives from a study of graft-versus-host responses after intestinal transplantation. Germline V lookup: CDR1 GTSNPN, CDR2 SVGIG (reference sequence). Germline trimming cut 2 bases from V and 6 bases from J; bases unmatched to any gene: 7. CDR3 length: 13 amino acids. Assay: immunoSEQ multiplex PCR; the TCRdb copy retains only in-frame clones and omits some. Found here are around 20,000 clones, 89% of them singletons; the top ten hold over 4%. Sequenced material: PBMCs, taken more than 62 days after intestinal transplantation. The clonotype comes from a human patient who received an intestinal transplant, so some T cells may come from the graft donor. The chain has TRBV30 and TRBJ2-7; 7 bases map to TRBD2. The CDR3 here is CAWSLGGNLEQYF. CDR3 nucleotide sequence: TGTGCCTGGAGTCTGGGGGGGAACCTCGAGCAGTACTTC.